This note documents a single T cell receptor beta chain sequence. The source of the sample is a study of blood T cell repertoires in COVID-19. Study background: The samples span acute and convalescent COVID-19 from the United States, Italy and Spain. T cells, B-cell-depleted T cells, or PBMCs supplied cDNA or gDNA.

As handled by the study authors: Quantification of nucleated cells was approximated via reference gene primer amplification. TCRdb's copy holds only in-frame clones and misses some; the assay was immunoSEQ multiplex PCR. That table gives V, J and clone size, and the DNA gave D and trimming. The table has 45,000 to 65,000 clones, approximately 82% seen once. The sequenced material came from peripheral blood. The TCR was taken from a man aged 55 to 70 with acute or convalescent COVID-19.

The CDR3 sequence: CATESGTGVSDTQYF. In DNA, the CDR3 is TGTGCCACCGAGTCAGGGACAGGGGTTTCAGATACGCAGTATTTT. The V gene is TRBV24-1, the J gene TRBJ2-3; TRBD1 agrees at 10 bases. The germline V gene has CDR1 KGHDR and CDR2 SFDVKD. V lost 9 bases, J lost 4 bases, and 9 bases stayed unmatched. This CDR3 is 15 amino acids long.